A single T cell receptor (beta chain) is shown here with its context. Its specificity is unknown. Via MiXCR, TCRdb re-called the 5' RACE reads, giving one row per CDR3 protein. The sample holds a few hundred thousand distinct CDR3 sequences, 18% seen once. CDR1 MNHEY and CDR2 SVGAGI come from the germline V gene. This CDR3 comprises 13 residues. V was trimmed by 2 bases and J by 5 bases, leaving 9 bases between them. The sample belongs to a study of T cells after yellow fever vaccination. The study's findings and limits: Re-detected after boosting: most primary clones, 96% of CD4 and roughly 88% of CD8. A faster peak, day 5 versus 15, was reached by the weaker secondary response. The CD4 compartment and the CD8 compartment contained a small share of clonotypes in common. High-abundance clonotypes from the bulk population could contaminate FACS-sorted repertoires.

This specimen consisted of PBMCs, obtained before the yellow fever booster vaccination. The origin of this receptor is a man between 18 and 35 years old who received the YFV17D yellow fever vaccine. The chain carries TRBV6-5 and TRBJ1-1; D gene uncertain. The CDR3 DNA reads TGTGCCAGCAGTTACCCCGGTTTGACTGAAGCTTTCTTT. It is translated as CASSYPGLTEAFF.